This TCR beta chain was retrieved from a study of T cell changes during pregnancy in multiple sclerosis. The repertoire was sequenced with immunoSEQ multiplex PCR; TCRdb's copy has only in-frame clones and lacks some. The data hold about 68,000 clones, with about nine tenths observed a single time. The sequence came from a female donor with multiple sclerosis, enrolled in a pregnancy study. The source material was peripheral blood, sampled in the third trimester of pregnancy.

The CDR3 nucleotides are TGTGCCAGCAGATCACCTCCGGGACAGGGGACCTACGAGCAGTACTTC. Its protein product is CASRSPPGQGTYEQYF. This chain connects TRBV28 to TRBJ2-7; TRBD1 matches at 10 bases. Germline V gives CDR1 MDHEN, CDR2 SYDVKM. The CDR3 spans 16 residues. J was trimmed by 2 bases and V by 6 bases; bases with no gene match: 10.